This TCR beta chain originates from a study of blood T cells in healthy people across ages. A second PCR of about 7 to 12 cycles used a sample-barcoded 5' primer and a J-beta primer mix. TCRdb re-analysed the 5' RACE reads in MiXCR, keeping a single row per CDR3 protein. The repertoire holds some 1,000,000 distinct CDR3 sequences, with 20% to 25% as singletons. The CDR3 consists of 17 residues. V was pared by 7 bases and J by 5 bases, with 12 bases of the junction left unmatched. The sample was also reused in another study, on T cells of mothers and their children.

This TCR was sampled from a girl aged 2-10 years in good health. What was sequenced was blood. The rearrangement links TRBV12-3 or TRBV12-4 to TRBJ2-5, with 14 bases lining up with TRBD2. CDR3 amino acids: CASTLTSGRAVGETQYF. In DNA form, the CDR3 reads TGTGCCAGCACCCTGACTAGCGGGAGGGCCGTCGGGGAGACCCAGTACTTC.